These 2 T cell receptor beta chains came from one sample sequenced in a study of shared clonotypes between healthy human individuals. Sequencing was performed with immunoSEQ multiplex PCR; in TCRdb, only in-frame clones are kept and a portion is missing. The sample consists of hundreds of thousands of clones, about 80% of them appearing once. The sequenced material came from memory CD4+ T cells sorted from blood. Subset noted: CD45RA-negative fraction. Receptors were obtained from a woman in her 30s in good health.

This clone was counted only a few times. The chain employs TRBV20-1 and TRBJ2-3; D is unclear. CDR3 size: 10 residues. Germline loops: CDR1 DFQATT, CDR2 SNEGSKA (reference sequence). Trimming pared 5 bases from V and 8 bases from J, leaving 8 bases between. The CDR3 DNA is TGCAGTGCTGGGGATGTTACGCAGTATTTT. Amino acids: CSAGDVTQYF.

This clone was seen once. Other DNA sequences in the sample encode the same CDR3. V is TRBV5-1 and J is TRBJ2-3; TRBD1 aligns across 8 bases. Unmatched junction bases numbered 7, after V lost 4 bases and J lost 0 bases. Germline CDR1 reads SGHRS; CDR2 reads YFSETQ. The CDR3 has 16 amino acids. The chain's CDR3 is CASSIGQGPSTDTQYF. Written as DNA, the CDR3 is TGCGCCAGCAGCATAGGACAGGGCCCCAGCACAGATACGCAGTATTTT.